The subject of this entry is one T cell receptor beta chain. Antigen: not known. Assay: immunoSEQ multiplex PCR; the TCRdb copy retains only in-frame clones and omits some. Of approximately 47,000 clones listed, over 60% are singletons. The sample is drawn from a study of cytotoxic CD8 clonotypes in ibrutinib-treated CLL. Looking at the study overall: Patients: fewer than 12 relapsed/refractory, approximately 14 treatment-naive, under 18 IGHV unmutated. Findings and limits, study-wide: With treatment, public clonotypes, which were uncommon, either contracted or remained stable.

V lost 3 bases and J 8 bases, leaving 10 bases between the germline ends. The CDR3 is 12 residues long. Germline CDR1 reads MGHRA; CDR2 reads YSYEKL. This receptor was identified in a human donor with chronic lymphocytic leukemia. The source material was PBMCs, sampled after 24 months of ibrutinib treatment. The V gene is TRBV4-1, the J gene TRBJ1-1; perhaps TRBD1 as D (5 bases). The CDR3 nucleotides read TGCGCCAGCAGCCACGGACACGTCGAAGCTTTCTTT. Encoded protein: CASSHGHVEAFF.